This paragraph reports one T cell receptor beta chain. This entry belongs to a study of control samples from healthy donors and cancer patients. The germline V gene has CDR1 LGHNT and CDR2 FRNRAP. The CDR3 has 16 residues. V shed 1 base and J shed 0 bases, with 10 bases lying between them. Profiling relied on immunoSEQ multiplex PCR, and the TCRdb table lists in-frame clones only, not all of them. The table lists over 100,000 clones, about 90% of them singletons. This TCR was sampled from a woman aged 18-35 years in good health. V usage is TRBV12-5 and J usage is TRBJ2-1, with a weak D call TRBD2 (5 bases). The sample was blood. The CDR3 bases are TGTGCTAGTGGTTTGGGGACTTTAAGCTCCTACAATGAGCAGTTCTTC. Its protein product is CASGLGTLSSYNEQFF. Full variable domain (outside the CDR3, taken from reference TRBV12-5 and TRBJ2-1): DARVTQTPRHKVTEMGQEVTMRCQPILGHNTVFWYRQTMMQGLELLAYFRNRAPLDDSGMPKDRFSAEMPDATLATLKIQPSEPRDSAVYFCASGLGTLSSYNEQFFGPGTRLTVL.